Below are 25 T cell receptor beta chains sequenced from a single sample in a study of blood T cell repertoires in COVID-19. Libraries were prepared by immunoSEQ multiplex PCR; TCRdb keeps only in-frame clonotypes and omits some of them. Among around 230,000 clones listed, 83% were seen once. Sequencing was done on a sample of peripheral blood. These receptors were taken from a woman aged 40 to 55 with active or convalescent COVID-19.

The rearrangement links TRBV6-1 to TRBJ1-1; D remains unclear. The CDR3 covers 14 residues. Germline CDR1 MNHNS, CDR2 SASEGT. Trimming removed 2 bases at V and 5 bases at J, with 12 bases between. The CDR3 is CASSESWGGTEAFF. For the CDR3, the DNA is TGTGCCAGCAGTGAATCCTGGGGAGGAACTGAAGCTTTCTTT.

The chain is built from TRBV6-5 and TRBJ1-5; 7 positions match TRBD1. The CDR3 is 13 residues long. Trimming at V came to 11 bases and at J to 2 bases, leaving 6 bases not matched to a gene. Germline V gene data show CDR1 as MNHEY and CDR2 as SVGAGI. In nucleotides, the CDR3 is TGTGCCGGCCGTACAGGGGGCAATCAGCCCCAGCATTTT. Protein sequence: CAGRTGGNQPQHF.

The rearrangement joins TRBV3-1 (or the pseudogene TRBV3-2) to TRBJ2-7, with TRBD2 matching 11 bases. The CDR3 totals 19 residues. After removal of 3 bases from V and 0 bases from J, the junction contained 13 bases not matched to a gene. Germline CDR1 is LGHDT and CDR2 is YNNKEL (reference sequence). The CDR3 loop reads CASSHPGTSGLPRSYEQYF. In DNA form, the CDR3 reads TGTGCCAGCAGCCACCCCGGGACTAGCGGTCTTCCCCGCTCCTACGAGCAGTACTTC.

The chain is built from TRBV5-1 and TRBJ1-1; D is ambiguous. Trimming took 3 bases from V and 5 from J, leaving 11 bases between them. This CDR3 comprises 13 residues. Germline CDR1 and CDR2: SGHRS and YFSETQ. CDR3 in DNA: TGCGCCAGCAGCTCCGCGGGGAGGACTGAAGCTTTCTTT. The encoded protein is CASSSAGRTEAFF.

J is TRBJ2-3 and V is TRBV29-1; 7 nucleotides agree with TRBD2. The V gene's germline CDR1 is SQVTM and CDR2 ANQGSEA. There are 13 residues in the CDR3. The junction had 3 bases not matched to a gene; V was cut back by 3 bases and J by 3 bases. CDR3 in amino acids: CSVDGGGTDTQYF. The CDR3 DNA is TGCAGCGTTGATGGGGGAGGGACAGATACGCAGTATTTT.

The chain has TRBV7-3 and TRBJ2-5; D not certain. Trimming removed 2 bases at V and 5 bases at J, with 24 bases between. Germline CDR1 SGHTA, CDR2 FQGTGA. The CDR3 runs 18 residues. The CDR3 bases are TGTGCCAGCAGCTTAGAAGCCCAAGCCGGCGCATCGAGGGAGACCCAGTACTTC. Translating gives CASSLEAQAGASRETQYF.

This clone has only a few counts. This chain connects TRBV29-1 to TRBJ2-7; TRBD1 aligns across 8 bases. From germline, CDR1 is SQVTM and CDR2 ANQGSEA. This CDR3 contains 13 residues. With 6 bases clipped from V and 2 bases from J, the junction kept 6 bases outside the gene matches. The CDR3: CSVSQGDTYEQYF. DNA of the CDR3: TGCAGCGTATCACAGGGGGACACCTACGAGCAGTACTTC.

CDR3 DNA sequence: TGTGCCAGCAGCTCCTCGGGACTAGCCCTACATGAGCAGTTCTTC. Protein product: CASSSSGLALHEQFF. The gene calls are TRBV7-8 and TRBJ2-1; 9 nucleotides line up with TRBD2. V was clipped by 4 bases and J by 8 bases; unmatched bases: 9. Germline values: CDR1 SGHVS, CDR2 FQNEAQ. The CDR3 runs 15 residues.

This clone was picked up one time. This chain uses TRBV5-1 with TRBJ1-4; possible D gene TRBD1, 5 bases. Between the trimmed V and J ends, which lost 4 bases and 6 bases, there was a span of 16 bases. The CDR3 is 15 residues long. The germline V gene has CDR1 SGHRS and CDR2 YFSETQ. The CDR3 DNA reads TGCGCCAGCAGCCCGGGAGCCTCGGGGGATGAAAAACTGTTTTTT. This sequence encodes CASSPGASGDEKLFF.

The chain uses TRBV6-5 and TRBJ2-3, with 7 bases fitting TRBD1. Germline V gene data show CDR1 as MNHEY and CDR2 as SVGAGI. The CDR3 is made up of 15 amino acids. V lost 7 bases and J lost 2; bases outside the gene matches: 9. The CDR3 spells CASKNRGSNTDTQYF. The DNA of the CDR3 is TGTGCCAGCAAAAACAGGGGATCCAACACAGATACGCAGTATTTT.

V is TRBV10-3 and J is TRBJ2-3; TRBD2 matches 9 bases. Germline V gives CDR1 ENHRY, CDR2 SYGVKD. This CDR3 is built from 17 residues. Trimming cost V 2 bases and J 7 bases; bases outside gene matches: 13. CDR3 sequence (DNA): TGTGCCATCAGTGAGCCCTCCGCGGCGGGGGGGAACTATACGCAGTATTTT. The encoded protein is CAISEPSAAGGNYTQYF.

In its sample, this clone was seen a few times. The V gene is TRBV20-1, the J gene TRBJ1-4; D gene uncertain. V gave up 6 bases and J gave up 6 bases, with 8 bases separating them. The CDR3 covers 11 residues. CDR1 is DFQATT, CDR2 SNEGSKA, per germline (reference sequence). The CDR3, as DNA: TGCAGTGCGCAGCGAGATGAAAAACTGTTTTTT. Residues: CSAQRDEKLFF.

The rearrangement uses TRBV19 and TRBJ2-2; TRBD2 agrees at 8 bases. Germline CDR1 is LNHDA and CDR2 is SQIVND (reference sequence). The CDR3 runs 16 residues. After removal of 4 bases from V and 3 bases from J, the junction contained 7 bases not matched to a gene. The CDR3 protein is CASSTRAGDYTGELFF. CDR3 in DNA: TGTGCCAGTAGTACGCGAGCGGGGGATTACACCGGGGAGCTGTTTTTT.

V usage is TRBV15 and J usage is TRBJ2-7, with TRBD2 matching over 15 bases. The CDR3 consists of 18 residues. Germline assignment: CDR1 LNHNV and CDR2 YYDKDF (reference sequence). V gave up 5 bases and J gave up 0 bases; unmatched junction bases: 8. CDR3 DNA: TGTGCCACCAGCGGGACTAGCGGGAGGCAATACTTCTCCTACGAGCAGTACTTC. Its translation is CATSGTSGRQYFSYEQYF.

J is TRBJ2-2 and V is TRBV2; the match to TRBD1 covers 7 bases. CDR3 length: 13 amino acids. Germline CDR1 SNHLY, CDR2 FYNNEI. V gave up 8 bases and J gave up 1 base; unmatched junction bases: 1. The DNA of the CDR3 is TGTGCCAGCCGACAGGGGAACACCGGGGAGCTGTTTTTT. Protein: CASRQGNTGELFF.

The chain links TRBV5-1 to TRBJ2-5; 11 bases align to TRBD2. V shed 5 bases, J shed 4 bases, and the junction held 7 bases outside the gene matches. CDR3 length: 15 amino acids. The germline V gene has CDR1 SGHRS and CDR2 YFSETQ. In nucleotides, the CDR3 is TGCGCCAGCAGGCTAGCGGGAGGCGAAGGAGAGACCCAGTACTTC. It yields the protein CASRLAGGEGETQYF.

The V call is TRBV27, the J call TRBJ2-7, with TRBD1 matching 10 bases. Losses at the gene ends were 4 bases for V and 4 bases for J; bases not matched to a gene: 10. This CDR3 comprises 16 residues. CDR1 is MNHEY, CDR2 SMNVEV, per germline (reference sequence). The CDR3 loop reads CASSSLPGQGSYEQYF. CDR3 sequence (DNA): TGTGCCAGCAGTTCTCTCCCGGGACAGGGGTCTTACGAGCAGTACTTC.

The chain joins TRBV4-1 to TRBJ1-2, with D perhaps TRBD1 (5 bases). This CDR3 region has 15 residues. CDR1 and CDR2 from the germline V gene are MGHRA and YSYEKL. Trimming pared 3 bases from V and 5 bases from J, leaving 16 bases between. This CDR3 is CASSQTSTVRYGYTF. In nucleotides, the CDR3 is TGCGCCAGCAGCCAGACATCGACAGTGCGGTATGGCTACACCTTC.

The V and J genes are TRBV25-1 and TRBJ2-5; a weak D match, TRBD1 (6 bases). The germline gives CDR1 MGHDK, CDR2 SYGVNS. The V end lost 4 bases, the J end lost 6 bases, and 18 bases lay between the germline ends. This CDR3 contains 15 residues. The CDR3 region has the DNA TGTGCCAGCAGTGCTAACAGGGAGCCTCGGCAGACCCAGTACTTC. It yields the protein CASSANREPRQTQYF.

This sequence joins TRBV19 and TRBJ2-7; TRBD1 aligns across 9 bases. V dropped 6 bases and J dropped 5; count of bases not matched to a gene: 11. The CDR3 runs to 15 residues. Germline-derived CDR1 and CDR2 are LNHDA and SQIVND (reference sequence). The chain's CDR3 is CASSLVTGGLNEQYF. The CDR3 DNA reads as TGTGCCAGTAGCTTGGTAACAGGGGGCTTGAACGAGCAGTACTTC. Combining the CDR3 with reference TRBV19 and TRBJ2-7 gives the whole variable domain DGGITQSPKYLFRKEGQNVTLSCEQNLNHDAMYWYRQDPGQGLRLIYYSQIVNDFQKGDIAEGYSVSREKKESFPLTVTSAQKNPTAFYLCASSLVTGGLNEQYFGPGTRLTVT.

The genes are TRBV25-1 and TRBJ2-3; 7 positions agree with TRBD2. This CDR3 is built from 16 residues. Germline trimming cut 4 bases from V and 5 bases from J; bases unmatched to any gene: 12. Germline V gives CDR1 MGHDK, CDR2 SYGVNS. CDR3 in DNA: TGTGCCAGCAGTGGGGCCACGCGGCGGGGGAAAGATACGCAGTATTTT. As protein: CASSGATRRGKDTQYF.

This chain joins TRBV5-1 and TRBJ2-7; D is uncertain. CDR1 and CDR2 from the germline V gene are SGHRS and YFSETQ. V dropped 5 bases and J dropped 4 bases, with 25 bases sitting between them. The CDR3 length is 17 residues. CDR3 residues: CASSYGRHDVSLYEQYF. CDR3 DNA sequence: TGCGCCAGCAGTTACGGTCGACATGACGTTTCTTTATACGAGCAGTACTTC.

The rearrangement uses TRBV6-2 or TRBV6-3 and TRBJ2-1, with a possible D match to TRBD1 (5 bases). Germline loops: CDR1 MNHEY, CDR2 SVGEGT. V lost 6 bases and J lost 8, with 14 bases in between. The CDR3 is made up of 13 amino acids. The CDR3 region has the DNA TGTGCCAGCAGCCGTTGGTGGGGCGATGAGCAGTTCTTC. It specifies CASSRWWGDEQFF.

The genes are TRBV27 and TRBJ2-6; D might be TRBD1 (6 bases). V was shortened by 2 bases and J by 3 bases, with 14 bases between the two germline ends. Germline CDR1 and CDR2: MNHEY and SMNVEV (reference sequence). The CDR3 is made up of 17 amino acids. Here the CDR3 DNA reads TGTGCCAGCAGTTTAGTGGCAGGGGTGGGTGGGGCCAACGTCCTGACTTTC. Translating it yields CASSLVAGVGGANVLTF.

The chain carries TRBV9 and TRBJ1-2; TRBD1 is a possible D gene (5 bases). The CDR3 is 13 residues long. Germline lookup yields CDR1 SGDLS and CDR2 YYNGEE. V was trimmed by 4 bases and J by 7 bases, leaving 14 bases between them. This CDR3 reads CASSPPGSGGYTF. The CDR3 DNA sequence: TGTGCCAGCAGCCCTCCAGGGTCGGGTGGCTACACCTTC.